Listed here are 9 T cell receptor beta chains from one sample, sequenced in a study of cytomegalovirus exposure and HLA in healthy donors. The primer mix had 60 Vbeta and 13 Jbeta primers. Clones were read by immunoSEQ multiplex PCR, and TCRdb kept only the in-frame ones, dropping some. The repertoire holds 130,000 or so clones, approximately 80% seen once, with around 1.2% in the top ten. Specimen: PBMCs. The receptors were sampled from a man in his forties or fifties in good health and CMV-seronegative.

CDR3 in amino acids: CSAKTGFQPQHF. CDR3 sequence (DNA): TGCAGCGCGAAGACGGGGTTTCAGCCCCAGCATTTT. This sequence joins TRBV29-1 and TRBJ1-5; D unresolved. Germline assignment: CDR1 SQVTM and CDR2 ANQGSEA. The CDR3 is 12 amino acids. Trimming shortened V by 7 bases and J by 6 bases, and 13 bases separated the two germline ends.

For the CDR3, the DNA is TGTGCCAGCAGTTCACCGGGACTAGCGGGAGGAGGGTACAATGAGCAGTTCTTC. Protein: CASSSPGLAGGGYNEQFF. This chain joins TRBV28 and TRBJ2-1, with 15 nucleotides matching TRBD2. V trimming: 4 bases; J trimming: 4 bases; junction bases outside the gene matches: 8. The germline CDR1 and CDR2 sequences are MDHEN and SYDVKM. The CDR3 is 18 amino acids.

The chain recombines TRBV7-9 with TRBJ2-3, with no clear D. The CDR3 is made up of 12 amino acids. Germline V CDR1 and CDR2: SEHNR, FQNEAQ (reference sequence). The germline V and J ends were trimmed by 4 bases and 3 bases, with 5 bases remaining between them. CDR3 coding DNA: TGTGCCAGCAGCTCCGGGACAGATACGCAGTATTTT. Its protein product is CASSSGTDTQYF.

J is TRBJ2-5 and V is TRBV6-6; perhaps TRBD1 as D (5 bases). The V gene lost 2 bases and the J gene lost 9 bases, with 16 bases spanning the gap. Germline V gene data show CDR1 as MNHNY and CDR2 as SVGAGI (reference sequence). This CDR3 has 14 residues. The CDR3 loop reads CASSYESSKGAQYF. The CDR3 nucleotides are TGTGCCAGCAGTTACGAGAGTTCGAAAGGGGCCCAGTACTTC.

This rearrangement joins TRBV1 to TRBJ2-3; the DNA was not used to check the table's D call, TRBD2. TRBV1 is a pseudogene. CDR3 length equals 18 residues. The CDR3 loop reads CTSSQEGKNVDWTDTQYF. CDR3 in DNA: TGCACCAGCAGCCAAGAGGGTAAAAATGTAGACTGGACAGATACGCAGTATTTT.

This clone was found once. The V call is TRBV5-6, the J call TRBJ2-7, with 8 bases identical to TRBD1. The V segment lost 1 base and the J segment 5 bases; nucleotides outside the gene matches: 8. The germline V gene has CDR1 SGHDT and CDR2 YYEEEE. The CDR3 is 15 residues long. The DNA for the CDR3 is TGTGCCAGCAGCTTGCAGGGGGCTAGCGAGGACGAGCAGTACTTC. It translates to CASSLQGASEDEQYF.

To note about this clone: In the same sample, other DNA sequences code for this CDR3. CDR3 loop: CASGTSGSYEQYF. The CDR3 DNA reads TGTGCCAGCGGGACTAGCGGGTCCTACGAGCAGTACTTC. J is TRBJ2-7 and V is TRBV2; TRBD2 aligns across 12 bases. Germline V gene data show CDR1 as SNHLY and CDR2 as FYNNEI. Unmatched junction bases numbered 0, after V lost 8 bases and J lost 1 base. The length of the CDR3 is 13 residues. Looking up the rest from reference TRBV2 and TRBJ2-7 gives the full variable domain: EPEVTQTPSHQVTQMGQEVILRCVPISNHLYFYWYRQILGQKVEFLVSFYNNEISEKSEIFDDQFSVERPDGSNFTLKIRSTKLEDSAMYFCASGTSGSYEQYFGPGTRLTVT.

This chain uses TRBV5-8 with TRBJ2-6, with TRBD1 as a possible D gene (8 bases). Germline-derived CDR1 and CDR2 are SGHTS and YDEGEE. This CDR3 comprises 19 residues. Deletions cut 6 bases from V and 2 bases from J, with 24 bases between. The CDR3 sequence is CASKRGGTGTSAGANVLTF. As DNA, the CDR3 is TGTGCCAGCAAAAGGGGAGGGACAGGTACTTCTGCTGGGGCCAACGTCCTGACTTTC.

The table lists this clone with a few counts. V gene TRBV29-1 combines with J gene TRBJ2-1; 8 nucleotides line up with TRBD2. This CDR3 is built from 13 residues. CDR1 and CDR2 from the germline V gene are SQVTM and ANQGSEA. V lost 7 bases to trimming and J lost 10 bases; unmatched junction nucleotides: 12. CDR3 protein: CSGIAGLIEEQFF. CDR3 in DNA: TGCAGCGGTATAGCGGGATTGATAGAAGAGCAGTTCTTC.